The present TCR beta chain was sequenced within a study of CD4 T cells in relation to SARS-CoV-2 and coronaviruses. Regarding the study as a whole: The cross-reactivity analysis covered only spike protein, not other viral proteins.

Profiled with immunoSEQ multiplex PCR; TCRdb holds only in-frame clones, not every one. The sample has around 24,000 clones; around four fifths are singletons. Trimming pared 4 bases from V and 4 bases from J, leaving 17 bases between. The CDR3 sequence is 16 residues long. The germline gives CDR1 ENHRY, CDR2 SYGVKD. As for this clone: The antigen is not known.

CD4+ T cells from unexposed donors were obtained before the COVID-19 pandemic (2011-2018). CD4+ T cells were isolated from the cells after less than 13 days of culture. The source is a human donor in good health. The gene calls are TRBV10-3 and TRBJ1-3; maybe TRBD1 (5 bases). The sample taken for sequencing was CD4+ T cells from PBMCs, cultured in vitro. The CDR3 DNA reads TGTGCCATCAGTGGAACCGGGACTCTGGTGGGAAACACCATATATTTT. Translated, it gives CAISGTGTLVGNTIYF.